Presented here are 20 T cell receptor beta chains from one specimen sequenced in a study of cytomegalovirus exposure and HLA in healthy donors. The PCR was carried out with 60 Vbeta primers and 13 Jbeta primers. The data were produced by immunoSEQ multiplex PCR, yet TCRdb's version contains in-frame clones alone and is incomplete. The sample has under 150,000 clones, roughly 70% seen once. The sequenced sample consisted of PBMCs. These receptors were collected from a man aged 18 to 30 in good health and CMV-seropositive.

This chain uses TRBV20-1 with TRBJ1-2; D unclear. There are 11 residues in the CDR3. Per germline, CDR1 DFQATT and CDR2 SNEGSKA (reference sequence). Trimming pared 2 bases from V and 5 bases from J, leaving 6 bases between. CDR3 loop: CSARQTYGYTF. The CDR3 DNA is TGCAGTGCTAGACAGACTTATGGCTACACCTTC.

The rearrangement joins TRBV6-1 to TRBJ2-5, with a weak D call TRBD2 (5 bases). V gave up 7 bases and J gave up 1 base, with 10 bases separating them. Germline V gene data show CDR1 as MNHNS and CDR2 as SASEGT. The CDR3 has 13 residues. In DNA, the CDR3 is TGTGCCAGCATCGCCCGGGGCCAAGAGACCCAGTACTTC. This codes for CASIARGQETQYF.

This chain links TRBV5-4 with TRBJ1-3, with D uncertain. The CDR3 is 15 residues long. V was clipped by 3 bases and J by 4 bases, with 14 bases between them. Germline assignment: CDR1 SGHNT and CDR2 YYREEE (reference sequence). The CDR3 DNA reads TGTGCCAGCAGCTCGTACGGGAGGTTCGGAAACACCATATATTTT. Encoded protein: CASSSYGRFGNTIYF.

V usage is TRBV7-9 and J usage is TRBJ2-5; TRBD1 agrees at 8 bases. J lost 3 bases, V lost 0 bases, and 6 bases had no gene match. Per germline, CDR1 SEHNR and CDR2 FQNEAQ (reference sequence). This CDR3 comprises 16 residues. In DNA, the CDR3 is TGTGCCAGCAGCTTAGCCCAGGGGGCTGGAAAAGAGACCCAGTACTTC. Amino acid sequence: CASSLAQGAGKETQYF.

Points on this clone: The junction does not match germline at one end; this may be a read error. The sample contains more than one DNA sequence encoding this CDR3. The chain links TRBV19 to TRBJ1-1; D may be TRBD1 (5 bases). The V gene's germline CDR1 is LNHDA and CDR2 SQIVND (reference sequence). This CDR3 region has 15 residues. CDR3: CASSIWPGINTEAFF. The CDR3 nucleotides read TGTGCCAGTAGTATATGGCCAGGGATAAACACTGAAGCCTTCTTT.

The gene calls are TRBV11-2 and TRBJ1-4, with D perhaps TRBD1 (6 bases). Per the germline V gene, CDR1 is SGHAT and CDR2 is FQNNGV. The CDR3 has 14 amino acids. With 5 bases removed from V and 4 bases from J, the gap between germline ends came to 11 bases. This CDR3 reads CASSLTGRNEKLFF. In DNA form, the CDR3 reads TGTGCCAGCAGCCTCACAGGGCGTAATGAAAAACTGTTTTTT.

This rearrangement joins TRBV30 to TRBJ1-4, with no clear D. With 0 bases removed from V and 4 bases from J, the gap between germline ends came to 9 bases. CDR3 length equals 14 residues. Germline CDR1 GTSNPN, CDR2 SVGIG (reference sequence). CDR3 DNA: TGTGCCTGGAGTGTCGGGAGCCTTAATGAAAAACTGTTTTTT. It translates to CAWSVGSLNEKLFF.

The chain uses TRBV7-6 and TRBJ2-1, with 13 bases lining up with TRBD2. V lost 1 base and J lost 7; bases outside the gene matches: 7. The CDR3 is 17 residues long. Germline lookup yields CDR1 SGHVS and CDR2 FNYEAQ. CDR3 in amino acids: CASSLDFGLAGENEQFF. The CDR3 DNA is TGTGCCAGCAGCTTAGATTTCGGACTAGCGGGGGAGAATGAGCAGTTCTTC. The full variable domain, rest sourced from reference TRBV7-6 and TRBJ2-1, is GAGVSQSPRYKVTKRGQDVALRCDPISGHVSLYWYRQALGQGPEFLTYFNYEAQQDKSGLPNDRFSAERPEGSISTLTIQRTEQRDSAMYRCASSLDFGLAGENEQFFGPGTRLTVL.

This sequence joins TRBV6-1 and TRBJ2-7; 7 bases are shared with TRBD1. The CDR3 is made up of 14 amino acids. Germline V gene data show CDR1 as MNHNS and CDR2 as SASEGT. With V trimmed by 6 bases and J by 1 base, 6 bases remained unmatched. CDR3 nucleotides: TGTGCCAGCAGGCCGGGACAGCTATCCTACGAGCAGTACTTC. Translation: CASRPGQLSYEQYF.

This clone was picked up a small number of times. V is TRBV11-2 and J is TRBJ2-7; D might be TRBD1 (5 bases). CDR1 and CDR2 from the germline V gene are SGHAT and FQNNGV. The CDR3 consists of 16 residues. V gave up 5 bases and J gave up 3 bases, with 20 bases separating them. The CDR3 DNA follows: TGTGCCAGCAGCCTGAGGCCGCAGGGCCTCAGCTACGAGCAGTACTTC. Amino acid sequence: CASSLRPQGLSYEQYF. Filled out from reference TRBV11-2 and TRBJ2-7, the complete variable domain reads EAGVAQSPRYKIIEKRQSVAFWCNPISGHATLYWYQQILGQGPKLLIQFQNNGVVDDSQLPKDRFSAERLKGVDSTLKIQPAKLEDSAVYLCASSLRPQGLSYEQYFGPGTRLTVT.

This clone was counted only a few times. This chain's CDR3 is CASSMGSGLWEQFF. The CDR3 nucleotides read TGTGCCAGTAGTATGGGTTCGGGTCTTTGGGAGCAGTTCTTC. This chain uses TRBV19 with TRBJ2-1; D unclear. Looked up from germline, CDR1 is LNHDA and CDR2 is SQIVND (reference sequence). The CDR3 has 14 amino acids. Trimming took off 3 bases at V and 10 bases at J, with 16 bases between the two ends. The full variable domain, its missing parts supplied by reference TRBV19 and TRBJ2-1, is DGGITQSPKYLFRKEGQNVTLSCEQNLNHDAMYWYRQDPGQGLRLIYYSQIVNDFQKGDIAEGYSVSREKKESFPLTVTSAQKNPTAFYLCASSMGSGLWEQFFGPGTRLTVL.

This rearrangement joins TRBV7-6 to TRBJ1-4; D gene unclear. Trimming pared 3 bases from V and 8 bases from J, leaving 10 bases between. CDR1 and CDR2 from the germline V gene are SGHVS and FNYEAQ. The CDR3 runs 13 residues. The CDR3 reads CASSLGPKEKLFF. CDR3 sequence (DNA): TGTGCCAGCAGCTTGGGCCCCAAAGAAAAACTGTTTTTT. Drawing the rest from reference TRBV7-6 and TRBJ1-4, the complete variable domain is GAGVSQSPRYKVTKRGQDVALRCDPISGHVSLYWYRQALGQGPEFLTYFNYEAQQDKSGLPNDRFSAERPEGSISTLTIQRTEQRDSAMYRCASSLGPKEKLFFGSGTQLSVL.

V and J are TRBV29-1 and TRBJ1-1, with 8 bases identical to TRBD1. The J segment lost 8 bases and the V segment lost 4 bases, leaving 6 bases of the junction unmatched. CDR3 length equals 12 residues. Germline values: CDR1 SQVTM, CDR2 ANQGSEA. In nucleotides, the CDR3 is TGCAGCGTTGTGGGAGGACAGGGCGAAGCTTTCTTT. Protein: CSVVGGQGEAFF.

This clone was detected only a few times. The gene calls are TRBV6-1 and TRBJ2-3; 12 bases fit TRBD2. Germline assignment: CDR1 MNHNS and CDR2 SASEGT. V shed 11 bases and J 4 bases; nucleotides not matched to a gene: 7. The CDR3 runs to 14 residues. CDR3 loop: CAGSSGGAPDTQYF. The DNA for the CDR3 is TGTGCCGGCTCTAGCGGGGGGGCCCCAGATACGCAGTATTTT.

The chain couples TRBV19 to TRBJ1-5, with a weak D call TRBD1 (6 bases). The CDR3 runs 16 residues. V was shortened by 1 base and J by 0 bases, with 10 bases between the two germline ends. CDR1 is LNHDA, CDR2 SQIVND, per germline (reference sequence). CDR3 sequence (DNA): TGTGCCAGTAGTATAGGACAGGAGCTTAGCAATCAGCCCCAGCATTTT. It encodes CASSIGQELSNQPQHF.

In nucleotides, the CDR3 is TGTGCCAGCAGTTTTGCGGGGGGGCGCTTTCCTGAAGCTTTCTTT. As protein: CASSFAGGRFPEAFF. V usage is TRBV28 and J usage is TRBJ1-1; D perhaps matches TRBD1 (6 bases). V dropped 3 bases and J dropped 6 bases, with 17 bases sitting between them. Germline values: CDR1 MDHEN, CDR2 SYDVKM. There are 15 residues in the CDR3.

This clone was counted many times. The CDR3 DNA reads as TGTGCCAGCAGCTCTTGGACTAGCGGGGGGACTAGCACAGATACGCAGTATTTT. Amino acids: CASSSWTSGGTSTDTQYF. The chain has TRBV13 and TRBJ2-3; 14 nucleotides line up with TRBD2. The V gene end was trimmed by 4 bases and the J gene end by 0 bases; junction bases not matched to a gene: 6. Germline CDR1 PRHDT, CDR2 FYEKMQ (reference sequence). The CDR3 has 18 amino acids.

The chain joins TRBV30 to TRBJ2-4; D is perhaps TRBD1 (5 bases). CDR1 is GTSNPN and CDR2 is SVGIG in the germline V gene (reference sequence). Trimming shortened V by 4 bases and J by 0 bases, and 19 bases separated the two germline ends. There are 17 residues in the CDR3. The CDR3 DNA reads TGTGCCTGGACCACCCTGACAGAGTTAATAGCCAAAAACATTCAGTACTTC. Residues: CAWTTLTELIAKNIQYF. Drawing the rest from reference TRBV30 and TRBJ2-4, the complete variable domain is SQTIHQWPATLVQPVGSPLSLECTVEGTSNPNLYWYRQAAGRGLQLLFYSVGIGQISSEVPQNLSASRPQDRQFILSSKKLLLSDSGFYLCAWTTLTELIAKNIQYFGAGTRLSVL.

The chain recombines TRBV19 with TRBJ2-5, with TRBD1 matching over 7 bases. V shed 4 bases and J 1 base; nucleotides not matched to a gene: 15. CDR3 length: 18 residues. Germline-derived CDR1 and CDR2 are LNHDA and SQIVND (reference sequence). The CDR3: CASSTSRALGQSQETQYF. In nucleotides, the CDR3 is TGTGCCAGTAGTACCTCTAGGGCCCTGGGACAGTCCCAAGAGACCCAGTACTTC.

V and J are TRBV10-1 and TRBJ2-3, with TRBD2 identical over 8 bases. The CDR3 contains 14 residues. The germline V gene encodes CDR1 WNHNN and CDR2 SYGVQD (reference sequence). Trimming at V came to 4 bases and at J to 0 bases, leaving 0 bases not matched to a gene. In DNA, the CDR3 is TGCGCCAGCAGTGGCGGGGGGAGCACAGATACGCAGTATTTT. Amino acids: CASSGGGSTDTQYF.